What follows describes a single T cell receptor beta chain. The data were produced by immunoSEQ multiplex PCR, yet TCRdb's version contains in-frame clones alone and is incomplete. The sample has some 110,000 clones; 82% are singletons. The data belong to a study of T cell responses to AZD1222 COVID-19 vaccine. The trim removed 1 base at V and 9 bases at J, leaving 8 bases unmatched. The germline gives CDR1 SQVTM, CDR2 ANQGSEA. CDR3 length equals 14 residues. This chain links TRBV29-1 with TRBJ2-1; 8 nucleotides agree with TRBD1. Sequences were derived from peripheral blood, sampled on day 0 of AZD1222 vaccination. This sequence was found in an adult in good health. The CDR3 bases are TGCAGCGTTGAAGGGCAGGGGGCAAGAGGTGAGCAGTTCTTC. This sequence encodes CSVEGQGARGEQFF.